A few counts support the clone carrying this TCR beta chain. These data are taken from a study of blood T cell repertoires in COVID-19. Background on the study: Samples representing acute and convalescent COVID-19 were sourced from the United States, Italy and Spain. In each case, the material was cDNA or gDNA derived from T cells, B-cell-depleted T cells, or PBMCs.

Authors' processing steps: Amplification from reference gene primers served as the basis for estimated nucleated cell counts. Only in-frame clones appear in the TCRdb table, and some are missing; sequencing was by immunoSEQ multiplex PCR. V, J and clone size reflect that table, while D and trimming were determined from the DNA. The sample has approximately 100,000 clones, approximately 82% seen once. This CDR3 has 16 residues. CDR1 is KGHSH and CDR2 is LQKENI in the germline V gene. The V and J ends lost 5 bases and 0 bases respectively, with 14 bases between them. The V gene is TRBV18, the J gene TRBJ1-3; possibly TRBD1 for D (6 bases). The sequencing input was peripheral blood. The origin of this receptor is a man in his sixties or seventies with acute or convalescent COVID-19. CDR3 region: CASSLPTGYSGNTIYF. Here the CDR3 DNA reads TGTGCCAGCTCATTACCGACAGGTTACTCTGGAAACACCATATATTTT.